This T cell receptor (beta chain) was sequenced for a study of T cell responses to AZD1222 COVID-19 vaccine (TCRdb year 2021). Describing the broader study: A total of approximately 230 trial participants underwent TCR sequencing, of whom about 210 received two doses of AZD1222 and about 25 received two doses of the MenACWY control vaccine. Trial participants were enrolled into age subgroups of 18-55, 56-69 and 70-plus years, which contained 148, 28 and 57 TCR-sequenced participants, respectively. Broader findings and caveats from the paper: Conclusions about previously exposed vaccinees are limited, since just five or six AZD1222 recipients were seropositive for SARS-CoV-2 at baseline. No day 14 peak-response samples were available, so repertoires were characterized only after the peak T cell response. Spike-specific TCR breadth and depth rose significantly after two AZD1222 doses compared with day 0 and with MenACWY recipients. The 56-69-year group was small, and its depth increase did not reach significance, likely because of low power. CD4 TCRs associated with the vaccine covered the entire spike protein, and the dominant responses were in regions 160-218 and 743-854. Reportedly, almost half of the unique spike-specific TCRs recognized epitopes lying outside the regions that are mutated in the B.1.351 and B.1.1.7 variants. Participants were mostly white British and included more females than males, and it was suggested by the authors that clonal diversity may have been underestimated.

The time point label, as the study defines it: about 28 days (+/-7) after the second vaccine dose. AZD1222 recipients with second doses at about 4 weeks or about 12 weeks were pooled, because spike-specific TCR depth and breadth did not differ between schedules. Vaccinee samples came from UK trials COV001 and COV002, including a single-blind randomized controlled phase 2/3 trial of AZD1222 (ChAdOx1 nCoV-19) in healthy adults. Trial participant PBMC samples were collected at day 0 and day 28 after the second dose for TCRbeta chain sequencing. The CDR3 regions of human TCRbeta chains were analyzed by immunosequencing. On the authors' methods: Repertoire TCRs were checked for matches against a reference library of SARS-CoV-2-specific TCRs that had been generated using the MIRA antigen-specificity platform. Breadth was defined as the fraction of unique TCRs that were SARS-CoV-2-associated, and depth was defined as the fraction of total T cells that were SARS-CoV-2-associated. Using the MIRA data, each spike-specific TCR was assigned both to the spike region to which the TCR was reactive and to a CD4 or CD8 class. Log10-transformed breadth and depth values were compared by one-way ANOVA with Sidak's multiple comparisons tests. Imported from immuneACCESS, the table was reduced by TCRdb to in-frame sequences with V and J called. These copies leave out some clones; in studies compared against another copy, an unresolved V gene accounts for under half, and the cause of the remainder is not known. V and J calls and clone size are copied from that table; D and trimming were computed from the DNA. The sample includes about 180,000 clones, with around 94% observed a single time. The ten biggest clones cover roughly 1.7% of the sample.

About this clone itself: Its antigen is not yet known. Base qualities are not recorded, but no much larger clone differs from it by a single base.

The source material was peripheral blood, sampled 28 days after the second AZD1222 dose. This sequence originates from an adult who received the AZD1222 COVID-19 vaccine.

The CDR3 protein: CASSETGTGRADTQYF. In nucleotides, the sequence is TGTGCCAGCAGCGAAACTGGGACAGGCAGGGCAGATACGCAGTATTTT. The rearrangement joined TRBV7-3 to TRBJ2-3; the central 8 bases match TRBD1. Trimming takes 5 bases off V and 4 bases off J; junction bases not matched to a gene: 11. Based on the germline V gene, the CDR1 and CDR2 sequences are SGHTA and FQGTGA. The CDR3, from cysteine to phenylalanine, totals 16 residues. Of all the DNA, just the CDR3 is kept, 48 bases in frame from base 1.